Each of the 7 T cell receptor beta chains below was sequenced from the same sample in a study of follicular helper T cells after annual influenza vaccination. Noted time point: 2013-2014 season, 7 days after vaccination. Some clones are missing from TCRdb's copy, which holds only in-frame ones; the method was immunoSEQ multiplex PCR. The sample shows more than 7,000 clones, 83% of them seen only once. Sequencing used CXCR5+ CD38- circulating T follicular helper cells from blood, obtained 7 days after influenza vaccination. The subset denotes: circulating Tfh, non-naive CD4+CXCR5+PD-1+ (ICOS+CD38+ or ICOS-CD38-). Receptors originate from an adult who received the influenza vaccine.

The rearrangement joins TRBV10-3 to TRBJ1-4, with unresolved D. This CDR3 contains 14 residues. In germline, CDR1 is ENHRY, CDR2 SYGVKD. V was shortened by 6 bases and J by 6 bases, with 14 bases between the two germline ends. The CDR3: CAIRAGGGDEKLFF. CDR3 DNA: TGTGCCATCAGAGCGGGCGGTGGTGATGAAAAACTGTTTTTT.

V usage is TRBV18 and J usage is TRBJ2-7, with TRBD2 matching over 8 bases. This CDR3 is built from 15 residues. In germline, CDR1 is KGHSH, CDR2 LQKENI. V shed 2 bases, J shed 7 bases, and the junction held 10 bases outside the gene matches. The CDR3 region has the DNA TGTGCCAGCTCACCAAAAACGAGCGGGAGTTATGAGCAGTACTTC. Amino acid sequence: CASSPKTSGSYEQYF.

The table lists this clone with a few counts. The chain uses TRBV28 and TRBJ1-5; 9 bases fit TRBD1. J lost 3 bases, V lost 6 bases, and 12 bases had no gene match. Looked up from germline, CDR1 is MDHEN and CDR2 is SYDVKM. The CDR3 extends over 17 amino acids. DNA of the CDR3: TGTGCCAGCAGACCTACAGGGGGCTTGGGGCCCAATCAGCCCCAGCATTTT. As protein: CASRPTGGLGPNQPQHF.

This chain connects TRBV7-9 to TRBJ2-1, with a possible D match to TRBD2 (6 bases). The CDR3 contains 15 residues. Trimming pared 1 base from V and 7 bases from J, leaving 14 bases between. From germline, CDR1 is SEHNR and CDR2 FQNEAQ (reference sequence). The CDR3 reads CASSLEVGSGNEQFF. The CDR3 nucleotides are TGTGCCAGCAGCTTAGAGGTCGGGAGCGGGAATGAGCAGTTCTTC.

This clone turned up a few times. The chain links TRBV28 to TRBJ2-5, with D unclear. Deletions cut 6 bases from V and 13 bases from J, with 18 bases between. Germline V CDR1 and CDR2: MDHEN, SYDVKM. The CDR3 totals 12 residues. Here the CDR3 reads CASSMESPRLYF. The CDR3 coding sequence is TGTGCCAGCAGCATGGAGTCGCCACGGCTGTACTTC. Supplemented by reference TRBV28 and TRBJ2-5, the full variable domain reads DVKVTQSSRYLVKRTGEKVFLECVQDMDHENMFWYRQDPGLGLRLIYFSYDVKMKEKGDIPEGYSVSREKKERFSLILESASTNQTSMYLCASSMESPRLYFGPGTRLLVL.

CDR3 in amino acids: CASQGGRNTEAFF. Written as DNA, the CDR3 is TGTGCCAGCCAAGGGGGGAGAAACACTGAAGCTTTCTTT. The chain joins TRBV2 to TRBJ1-1; tentative D call: TRBD1 (6 bases). This CDR3 is built from 13 residues. V lost 8 bases and J lost 2, with 12 bases in between. From germline, CDR1 is SNHLY and CDR2 FYNNEI.

CDR3 sequence reads: CAAYPTGHTGGRTEAFF. In DNA form, the CDR3 reads TGTGCCGCCTATCCAACGGGCCATACAGGAGGGCGCACTGAAGCTTTCTTT. The chain links TRBV19 to TRBJ1-1; possibly TRBD1 for D (5 bases). CDR3 size: 17 residues. The V and J ends lost 11 bases and 4 bases respectively, with 29 bases between them. Germline CDR1 is LNHDA and CDR2 is SQIVND (reference sequence).